The next 6 T cell receptor beta chains were all read from a single sample in a study of shared clonotypes between healthy human individuals. Clones were read by immunoSEQ multiplex PCR, and TCRdb kept only the in-frame ones, dropping some. Counted here are over a million clones, more than 75% occurring once; the ten biggest clones make up around 0.6%. The sequencing input was memory CD4+ T cells from PBMCs. Subset noted: CD45RA-negative fraction. These receptors originate from a man younger than 30 in good health. Some clones in this sample may be carry-over from other donors' samples.

CDR3 coding DNA: TGTGCCAGCAGCTTGGCGACTAGCACAGATACGCAGTATTTT. As protein: CASSLATSTDTQYF. The V gene is TRBV7-2, the J gene TRBJ2-3; unclear D gene. Per germline, CDR1 SGHTA and CDR2 FQGNSA. V was shortened by 3 bases and J by 0 bases, with 7 bases between the two germline ends. The CDR3 runs 14 residues.

Only one count was recorded for this clone. The J gene is TRBJ1-1, the V gene TRBV6-1; D unresolved. V dropped 5 bases and J dropped 4 bases, with 11 bases sitting between them. This CDR3 has 13 amino acids. The germline gives CDR1 MNHNS, CDR2 SASEGT. For the CDR3, the DNA is TGTGCCAGCAGTAATCTCACCCCCACTGAAGCTTTCTTT. Translating gives CASSNLTPTEAFF.

The chain couples TRBV4-3 to TRBJ2-3, with 8 bases lining up with TRBD2. The germline CDR1 and CDR2 sequences are LGHNA and YSLEER. The CDR3 runs 18 residues. Trimming removed 2 bases from V and 2 bases from J; junction bases left unmatched: 12. In nucleotides, the CDR3 is TGCGCCAGCAGCCAACAAGCCCCTTCTAGCGGGCTCACAGATACGCAGTATTTT. Its protein product is CASSQQAPSSGLTDTQYF.

With regard to this clone: In the same sample, other DNA sequences code for this CDR3. This rearrangement joins TRBV19 to TRBJ2-3; TRBD2 matches at 9 bases. Germline-derived CDR1 and CDR2 are LNHDA and SQIVND (reference sequence). This CDR3 contains 15 residues. Losses at the gene ends were 4 bases for V and 3 bases for J; bases not matched to a gene: 5. The CDR3 loop is CASSKPTSGTDTQYF. In nucleotides, the CDR3 is TGTGCCAGTAGTAAACCGACTAGCGGAACAGATACGCAGTATTTT.

The rearrangement links TRBV2 to TRBJ2-2; D gene ambiguous. Trimming shortened V by 8 bases and J by 1 base, and 2 bases separated the two germline ends. CDR1 SNHLY and CDR2 FYNNEI come from the germline V gene. The CDR3 is 11 amino acids. The CDR3 sequence: CASLNTGELFF. Written as DNA, the CDR3 is TGTGCCAGCTTGAACACCGGGGAGCTGTTTTTT.

The chain employs TRBV6-1 and TRBJ1-5, with D unresolved. The CDR3 runs to 13 residues. The germline V gene has CDR1 MNHNS and CDR2 SASEGT. V was cut by 1 base and J by 6 bases, with 7 bases left in between. This chain's CDR3 is CASSEGLVQPQHF. In nucleotides, the CDR3 is TGTGCCAGCAGTGAAGGCCTAGTTCAGCCCCAGCATTTT.